The sequence of this TCR beta chain was determined in a study of blood T cell repertoires in COVID-19. Study at large: PBMCs, B-cell-depleted T cells, or T cells provided the cDNA or gDNA that made up the material.

It was during active infection that Seattle patients were enrolled and then longitudinally followed. Germline trimming cut 3 bases from V and 3 bases from J; bases unmatched to any gene: 10. Germline CDR1 is MNHNS and CDR2 is SASEGT. The CDR3 totals 17 residues. Generated by immunoSEQ multiplex PCR, the TCRdb table keeps only in-frame clones and is missing some. Found here are some 140,000 clones, 75% to 85% of them singletons; the top ten hold roughly an eighth. This sequence joins TRBV6-1 and TRBJ1-1; TRBD1 agrees at 10 bases. The receptor was derived from a woman aged 55-69 years with COVID-19, enrolled during active disease. Sequences were obtained from peripheral blood. CDR3 region: CASSDPRGQGTDTEAFF. The CDR3 DNA is TGTGCCAGCAGTGATCCTCGGGGACAGGGGACGGACACTGAAGCTTTCTTT.